This T cell receptor (beta chain) was sequenced during a study of blood T cell repertoires in COVID-19. Study-wide context: Material from acute and convalescent COVID-19 was sourced from the United States, Italy and Spain. From T cells, B-cell-depleted T cells, or PBMCs came the material, which was cDNA or gDNA.

In the study's own analysis: Researchers report that nucleated cell counts were estimated from reference gene primer amplification. This table comes from immunoSEQ multiplex PCR, and its TCRdb copy is limited to in-frame clones, with some not included. The D gene and trimming were derived from the DNA, and the V and J assignments and clone size from that table. The table lists about 270,000 clones, 86% of them singletons. The germline V gene has CDR1 SGHRS and CDR2 YFSETQ. V trimming: 0 bases; J trimming: 7 bases; junction bases outside the gene matches: 1. This CDR3 is 15 amino acids long. This clonotype originated in a man between 35 and 55 years old who had recovered from COVID-19. The sequencing input was peripheral blood. The chain has TRBV5-1 and TRBJ1-6, with 10 bases identical to TRBD1. CDR3 amino acids: CASSLEGQGNSPLHF. CDR3 in DNA: TGCGCCAGCAGCTTGGAGGGACAGGGGAATTCACCCCTCCACTTT.